Sequencing of this T cell receptor beta chain was carried out in a study of cytomegalovirus exposure and HLA in healthy donors (dated by TCRdb to the late 2010s). The study in broad terms: According to an earlier analysis of 587 of the donors, roughly 180 million T cells yielded 120 million or so unique TCR beta sequences and approximately 280 Gb of sequence data. Approximately 300 gigabases of sequencing data and 75 million to 85 million unique TCR sequences made up an early release that covered several hundred HLA-typed donors. The genetic ancestry cluster associated with self-reported Caucasian donors included over 65% of the 398 genotyped donors. The study aimed to test whether cataloging public T cell receptors could reveal signatures of past pathogen exposure. The study profiled the T cell repertoires of 500 to 800 subjects by immunosequencing and related them to cytomegalovirus serostatus. Along with the approximately 620-subject first cohort, a separate validation cohort of about 110 different subjects was used. High-throughput TCR immunosequencing, statistical association of individual TCRs with disease status, and machine learning were combined to predict cytomegalovirus infection status. To study patterns of TCR occurrence, a later analysis re-analyzed previously published TCR beta repertoires from 700 or so donors and added high-resolution HLA genotyping. Rather than drawing on any new phenotypic data, the later analysis identified candidate immune exposures from TCR beta sequences and the way those sequences occurred across donors. An earlier analysis of about 620 of the donors applied high-throughput TCR beta sequencing to assess whether each TCR beta V gene segment acted as functional or pseudogenic. Donor age, sex, ethnicity and CMV serostatus were collected together with the repertoire data. A later genetic analysis took genome-wide SNP genotypes for about 55% of the 666 donors and used that subset as a discovery cohort. All discovery cohort repertoires had been generated using a single sequencing platform. Class I and class II HLA loci were covered by the typing at four-digit resolution. The number of donors typed differed by locus, with roughly 629-640 for A, B, C, DRB1 and DQB1, roughly 520 for DQA1, nearly 610 for DPA1, and around 450 for DPB1. Several DR-DQ haplotypes were treated as single units for association and clustering because of strong linkage in the cohort. Among about 400 genotyped donors of the cohort, an average of around 220,000 unique TCR beta nucleotide sequences was sequenced per donor, of which 15% to 20% were non-productive. On the study overall, not on this receptor specifically: Broadly in line with IMGT annotations, most TCR beta V segments showed up in productive rearrangements about 90% or about 30% of the time in an earlier analysis of several hundred of the donors. A cluster of highly shared sequence variants was judged likely to represent a technical artifact of the sequencing pipeline. Across donors, most TCR sequences were observed very rarely, whereas some public TCRs were present in many individuals. The cohort was sequenced for TCR beta chains only, and without alpha or paired-chain data the features that could be detected were limited. The authors suggested that the approach could potentially be generalized to other disease states and immunological phenotypes. The classifier was reported to diagnose cytomegalovirus status with high specificity and sensitivity in both the original and validation cohorts. According to a later genetic analysis, donors in an Asian-associated ancestry cluster had fewer N-insertions in productive TCRs than the approximately 650-donor mean. The study listed 150 to 200 TCR beta chains as associated with cytomegalovirus. A later genetic analysis associated a missense DCLRE1C variant with V-gene and J-gene trimming of TCR beta chains, and an independent cohort replicated the association. Several of the top co-occurrence clusters appeared to be linked to parvovirus B19, influenza, CMV and Epstein-Barr virus, according to a later analysis. Roughly uniform sequencing depth across donors was assumed in presence/absence analyses, although this assumption may not hold. Correlated functional status among segregating V segments might reflect linkage disequilibrium, but an unknown experimental factor could not be ruled out. The 87-base-pair reads could not distinguish some IMGT-functional V segments, including TRBV6-2 and TRBV6-3, so those segments were excluded. Specific HLA alleles were associated with 15,000 to 20,000 TCR beta sequences at a false discovery rate of 0.05 in a later analysis. According to a later analysis, most CMV-associated TCR beta chains appeared to be HLA-restricted, and the HLA associations seemed to be driven largely by CMV exposure. In vitro tests confirmed that a few of the cytomegalovirus-associated TCR beta chains recognize cytomegalovirus antigens. The earlier analysis of around 600 of the donors excluded around 17 rarely observed V segments, including chromosome 9 orphons, because counts were too low. A further reported finding was that TCR beta sequences accurately predicted the HLA-A and HLA-B alleles for most subjects in the first cohort. In a later analysis, HLA-associated TCR beta chains showed more clonal expansion and lower generation probabilities than non-associated chains that were equally common. Strong co-occurrence of HLA alleles, especially DR and DQ, made assigning TCR associations to individual alleles difficult. In a later analysis, TCR association rates were found to vary across HLA loci, with the most associated TCRs seen for DRB1 alleles and the fewest for HLA-C alleles. Because HLA typing was missing for some donors at each locus, association tests included only the typed subset. For the cohort, immune exposure information was limited to CMV serostatus.

Concerning this clone itself: This clone's antigen is unknown. No base qualities exist here, and no much larger clone lies one base off it.

V is reduced by 6 bases and J by 0 bases, leaving a spacing of 8 bases between them. The CDR3 goes from the cysteine to the phenylalanine over 14 residues. Only the CDR3 region is kept as DNA, spanning 42 bases read in frame from base 1. The germline V gene (reference sequence) supplies CDR1 MNHEY and CDR2 SMNVEV. The protocol used for the library was the immunoSEQ multiplex PCR assay. A mixture of 60 forward primers for TCR Vbeta segments and 13 reverse primers for TCR Jbeta segments was used in the multiplex PCR. The CDR3 region of rearranged TCR beta genes was amplified from genomic DNA by a multiplex PCR assay. The amplified TCR beta libraries were sequenced on the Illumina HiSeq System as 87-base-pair reads. In the original analysis: In a later analysis, roughly 80 million unique TCR beta chains were counted across the approximately 620 repertoires, and around 10 million of these chains were shared by at least two donors. A nearest-neighbor algorithm error-corrected the raw reads and collapsed the reads into unique sequences, merging closely related sequences to remove PCR and sequencing errors. To assign V, D and J gene segments, CDR3 sequences were aligned to IMGT reference sequences. Each retained sequence needed at least a six-nucleotide match to both a V gene segment and a J gene segment. Rearrangements were called productive when the CDR3 lacked stop codons and stayed in frame with V and J; all others were non-productive. CDR3 was defined according to IMGT convention as the region running from the second conserved V-encoded cysteine to the conserved J-encoded phenylalanine. The earlier analysis of approximately 500 of the donors excluded sequences that lacked an unambiguous match to a single V gene segment. An earlier analysis of under 750 of the donors called V segments functional above 56.7% productive rearrangements and segregating when the between-donor standard deviation exceeded 5%. To diagnose cytomegalovirus status from the catalog of TCR beta chain sequences, a statistical classification framework was built. A later analysis assigned V and J genes by comparing TCR nucleotide sequences with IMGT/GENE-DB human TR gene sequences. The TCRdist pipeline was used in a later analysis to assign CDR3 sequences and most-parsimonious VDJ recombination scenarios. In a later analysis, every TCR beta chain was defined by the combination of its CDR3 amino acid sequence and its V-gene family, and reads without a unique V-gene family were dropped. In a later analysis, 500 to 650 highly shared, low-generation-probability nucleotide sequences were removed to address suspected cross-contamination and a sequencing artifact. In a later analysis, a clonal expansion index was calculated for each public chain from normalized within-repertoire ranks of inferred template counts. In a later analysis, generation probabilities were computed using a VDJ recombination model fitted to out-of-frame rearrangements, and the results were checked against IGoR. In a later analysis, TCR-TCR, TCR-HLA and TCR-CMV co-occurrence was scored with hypergeometric tests, and a repertoire-size bias correction was applied to TCR pairs. To estimate false discovery rates, a later analysis permuted the HLA or CMV assignments 20 times. A later analysis grouped co-occurring TCRs with DBSCAN, adding TCRdist sequence similarity when clustering within HLA-allele-positive subsets. For co-occurrence clustering, repertoires with fewer than 30,000 or more than 120,000 public chains were excluded, along with a handful of repertoires with anomalous nucleotide sharing. Held by TCRdb, this immuneACCESS table contains in-frame sequences only and omits some clones. Under half of the omission traces to an unresolved V gene where checked; the cause of the rest is unknown. The DNA gave D and trimming, while V, J and clone size come from that table. The sample table holds under 150,000 clones, of which roughly 83% were seen once. The top ten clonotypes cover about 2% of the sample.

The cohort consisted of fewer than 700 healthy bone marrow donors. At the time of sampling, all cohort members were nominally healthy, though unrecorded immune exposures were likely present. The donor was CMV seronegative and was included in the group of over 300 seronegative cohort members. Each donor provided a peripheral blood sample, and peripheral blood mononuclear cells were used for TCR beta sequencing. Genomic DNA extraction from the blood cell samples was performed with the Qiagen DNeasy Blood Extraction Kit. This receptor was obtained from a man aged 18 to 30 in good health and CMV-seronegative. Sequencing used PBMCs. The chain uses TRBV27 and TRBJ2-2; a confident D gene designation cannot be given. This receptor has the CDR3 CASSLLTNTGELFF. The bases are TGTGCCAGCAGCCTCCTAACGAACACCGGGGAGCTGTTTTTT.